Described below is a single T cell receptor beta chain sequence and its context. This clone was counted once. Its target antigen remains unknown. Per-nucleotide qualities are absent, and no much larger clonotype sits a single base away. What this sample's time point label stands for: approximately 4 weeks on oral tofacitinib. The treatment or condition label of this sample denotes: oral pan-JAK inhibitor, 5-10 mg twice daily. Peripheral blood and lesional scalp punch biopsies were obtained from patients with alopecia areata. PBMCs were isolated by density centrifugation and stained for CD3, CD4 and CD8, after which CD4+ and CD8+ T cells were sorted on a FACSAria. The data stem from a study of CD8+ T cells in alopecia areata (dated by TCRdb to the late 2010s). Background on the whole study: The treated patients took part in an open-label pilot trial in which moderate-to-severe alopecia areata was treated with oral tofacitinib at 5 to 10 mg twice daily. Tofacitinib was administered for 6 to 18 months, and 6 months of follow-up off drug were then conducted to assess delayed response and recurrence. In treated patients, disease severity was measured using the SALT score, which gives the percentage of scalp surface area affected. High-throughput TCRbeta sequencing was used to examine T cell clonal expansion in alopecia areata in both the C3H/HeJ mouse model and human patients. Human TCRbeta sequencing covered scalp tissue and sorted CD4+ and CD8+ peripheral blood T cells from patchy and totalis/universalis alopecia areata patients and healthy controls. Tofacitinib-treated patients had biopsies at baseline and at 4 and 24 weeks of treatment, with a later scalp biopsy in several patients. Scalp clonality was compared among normal scalp (n=4), patchy alopecia areata scalp (n=8), and alopecia totalis/universalis scalp (n=8). RNA was obtained with the PAXgene miRNA kit for fixed scalp, the miRNeasy kit for PBMCs, and the RNeasy kit for mouse skin. TCRbeta CDR3 regions were amplified by immunoSEQ multiplex PCR using 35 Vbeta forward and 13 Jbeta reverse primers.

What the authors observed across the whole study: Scalp clonality and the number of expanded CD8+ clones among the top 100 scalp clones were significantly decreased by tofacitinib. Scalp TCR repertoire analysis is complicated because resident alphabeta T cells in normal human skin are also sequenced, whereas mouse skin is dominated by gammadelta T cells. Many expanded lesional clones were found to persist in scalp and blood during tofacitinib treatment, and relapse after treatment cessation may be partly explained by this persistence. Compared with mice, TCR sequences shared between patients were less clear, possibly partly because of HLA diversity across the patient population. Because the treated cohort was small and had just a single nonresponder, larger studies are needed to establish links between baseline CD8+ expansion and response. Compared with normal scalp, lesional scalp had higher clonality and more expanded CD8+ clones, particularly in alopecia totalis/universalis, a pattern that suggests antigenic drive.

From the cysteine up to the phenylalanine, the CDR3 has a length of 16 residues. Just the 48-base CDR3 DNA is kept, in frame starting at base 1. V drops 4 bases and J drops 4 bases, leaving 22 bases in between. CDR1 and CDR2, per the germline V gene (reference sequence), are GTSNPN and SVGIG. The library was produced with the immunoSEQ multiplex PCR assay. RNA was extracted from all samples and reverse transcribed into cDNA as template for TCR sequencing. First-strand cDNA was synthesized with SuperScript III using a 2:1 mix of oligo-dT and random hexamers. A synthetic immune receptor repertoire was used to measure amplification bias, and any remaining bias was corrected computationally. On the study's bioinformatics: Raw reads were preprocessed to remove errors, and CDR3 was defined by IMGT conventions from the conserved cysteine to phenylalanine. To get clonality, Shannon entropy was normalized by log2 of the number of productive unique TCRs and the result was subtracted from 1. Scalp TCRbeta sequences were cross-referenced with sorted blood CD4 and CD8 repertoires so that the CD4 or CD8 identity of scalp clones could be inferred. TCRdb took over this immuneACCESS table, retaining in-frame rearrangements with V and J assigned. Such tables are incomplete; in checked studies, under half of the missing clones stem from an unresolved V gene, and the remainder is unexplained. V, J and clone size were drawn from that table, and D and trimming were deduced from the DNA. For this sample there are 90,000 to 150,000 clones; about 50% appear just once. The top ten hold 0.46% of the sample.

Specimen: CD4+ T cells sorted from blood, collected at week 4, from a patient treated with tofacitinib. The clonotype originates from a human donor with alopecia areata. Recombination connected TRBV30 to TRBJ1-1, with a weak D call of TRBD1 (6 bases match). In nucleotide form, the sequence is TGTGCCTGGACTAGAAACAGGGAAGGGAGCGGCACTGAAGCTTTCTTT. The resulting protein is CAWTRNREGSGTEAFF. The entire variable domain, with the stretches around the CDR3 drawn from the reference TRBV30 and TRBJ1-1 proteins, is SQTIHQWPATLVQPVGSPLSLECTVEGTSNPNLYWYRQAAGRGLQLLFYSVGIGQISSEVPQNLSASRPQDRQFILSSKKLLLSDSGFYLCAWTRNREGSGTEAFFGQGTRLTVV.